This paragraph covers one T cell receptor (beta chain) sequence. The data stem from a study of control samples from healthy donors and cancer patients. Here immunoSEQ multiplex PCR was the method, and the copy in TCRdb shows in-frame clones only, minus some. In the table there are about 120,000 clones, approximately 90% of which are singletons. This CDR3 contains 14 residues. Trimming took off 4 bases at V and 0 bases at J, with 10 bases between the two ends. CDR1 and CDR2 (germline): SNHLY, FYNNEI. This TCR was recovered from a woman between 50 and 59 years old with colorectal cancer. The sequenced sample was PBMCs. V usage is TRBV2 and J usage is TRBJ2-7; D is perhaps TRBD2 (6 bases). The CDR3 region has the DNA TGTGCCAGCAGTGCCGGGGGAAGCTCCTACGAGCAGTACTTC. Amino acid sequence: CASSAGGSSYEQYF.